The following is a TCR beta chain sequence with its context. The antigen remains undetermined. This specimen belongs to a study of response to subunit inactivated influenza vaccine. Notes on the study in general: Researchers suggested that each seasonal influenza vaccination recruits few new T cells.

Trimming cost V 4 bases and J 7 bases; bases outside gene matches: 6. CDR3 length: 14 residues. TCRdb analysed the RT-PCR reads with MiXCR anew, one entry per CDR3 protein. The sample has approximately 500,000 distinct CDR3 sequences; approximately 12% are singletons. The specimen was PBMCs from blood, collected more than 35 days after vaccination. This sequence originates from a man over 45 who received an inactivated influenza vaccine. The V call is TRBV12-3 or TRBV12-4, the J call TRBJ1-5, with 8 bases that match TRBD1. CDR3 loop: CASSSGQVYQPQHF. CDR3 sequence (DNA): TGTGCCAGCAGTTCGGGACAGGTTTACCAGCCCCAGCATTTT.